Below, one T cell receptor beta chain is given with its context. The naive CD8 subset, CD45RO-negative cells positively selected for CCR7, excluded terminally differentiated effector memory CD45RA+ cells. The record originates from a study of shared clonotypes between healthy human individuals. The germline V gene encodes CDR1 ENHRY and CDR2 SYGVKD. Trimming pared 2 bases from V and 7 bases from J, leaving 18 bases between. This CDR3 is built from 16 residues. The protocol was immunoSEQ multiplex PCR, while the TCRdb copy is restricted to in-frame clones and leaves out a portion. The repertoire holds around 2,000,000 clones, with around 96% as singletons.

The rearrangement uses TRBV10-3 and TRBJ2-1; TRBD2 is a possible D gene (6 bases). The TCR comes from a man in his late teens or twenties in good health. Sequenced: naive CD8+ T cells sorted from blood. For the CDR3, the DNA is TGTGCCATCAGTGAGAATGAACTCGCGGAGGGAAATGAGCAGTTCTTC. It yields the protein CAISENELAEGNEQFF.